These 15 T cell receptor beta chains share one sample of origin, sequenced in a study of blood T cell repertoires in COVID-19. Sequencing used immunoSEQ multiplex PCR; TCRdb keeps in-frame clones, though not all of them. The sample has 95,000 to 120,000 clones; approximately 90% are singletons. The sample was peripheral blood. Receptor source: a woman between 50 and 59 years old with acute or convalescent COVID-19.

This clone appeared a single time. The chain couples TRBV12-3 or TRBV12-4 to TRBJ2-3; 8 bases are a match to TRBD2. V was pared by 10 bases and J by 4 bases, with 7 bases of the junction left unmatched. The CDR3 is made up of 13 amino acids. The CDR3 region is CATSGGGADTQYF. DNA for the CDR3: TGTGCCACTTCGGGGGGGGGTGCAGATACGCAGTATTTT.

The genes are TRBV11-2 and TRBJ2-2; TRBD2 is a possible D gene (7 bases). V lost 3 bases and J lost 4, with 12 bases in between. Germline assignment: CDR1 SGHAT and CDR2 FQNNGV. This CDR3 comprises 15 residues. The CDR3 here is CASSLERGGTGELFF. The DNA for the CDR3 is TGTGCCAGCAGCTTGGAAAGGGGGGGCACCGGGGAGCTGTTTTTT.

The rearrangement links TRBV7-8 to TRBJ2-7, with D perhaps TRBD1 (5 bases). The CDR3 spans 15 residues. Trimming removed 1 base at V and 2 bases at J, with 12 bases between. Germline V gives CDR1 SGHVS, CDR2 FQNEAQ. The CDR3 here is CASSLGARAPYEQYF. The CDR3 DNA is TGTGCCAGCAGCTTAGGGGCCAGGGCACCCTACGAGCAGTACTTC.

The V and J genes are TRBV2 and TRBJ2-3, with TRBD2 identical over 12 bases. This CDR3 is built from 18 residues. V lost 3 bases, J lost 0 bases, and 7 bases stayed unmatched. The germline V gene has CDR1 SNHLY and CDR2 FYNNEI. The CDR3 region is CASSEPSGGGTSTDTQYF. DNA for the CDR3: TGTGCCAGCAGTGAGCCTAGCGGGGGGGGAACTAGCACAGATACGCAGTATTTT.

In its sample, this clone was seen a few times. J is TRBJ1-2 and V is TRBV29-1; D not certain. V was cut by 6 bases and J by 4 bases, with 9 bases left in between. Germline CDR1 and CDR2: SQVTM and ANQGSEA. CDR3 length: 11 residues. CDR3 sequence (DNA): TGCAGCGTCGGGGAAAGCTATGGCTACACCTTC. Protein: CSVGESYGYTF.

The CDR3 DNA reads TGTGCCAGCAGCTGGACAGGGGGTCAAGGGGAGCTGTTTTTT. Amino acid sequence: CASSWTGGQGELFF. The chain employs TRBV3-1 (or the pseudogene TRBV3-2) and TRBJ2-2; 10 bases line up with TRBD1. CDR1 is LGHDT and CDR2 is YNNKEL in the germline V gene (reference sequence). The V gene end was trimmed by 5 bases and the J gene end by 8 bases; junction bases not matched to a gene: 5. The CDR3 is made up of 14 amino acids.

The chain recombines TRBV7-9 with TRBJ2-7; no clear D. Per germline, CDR1 SEHNR and CDR2 FQNEAQ (reference sequence). CDR3 size: 16 residues. With 7 bases removed from V and 0 bases from J, the gap between germline ends came to 19 bases. CDR3 loop: CASTLSTERSSYEQYF. CDR3 DNA sequence: TGTGCCAGCACCCTGAGTACGGAACGGAGCTCCTACGAGCAGTACTTC. The full variable domain, completed using reference TRBV7-9 and TRBJ2-7, is DTGVSQNPRHKITKRGQNVTFRCDPISEHNRLYWYRQTLGQGPEFLTYFQNEAQLEKSRLLSDRFSAERPKGSFSTLEIQRTEQGDSAMYLCASTLSTERSSYEQYFGPGTRLTVT.

This clone occurred once. This chain uses TRBV5-6 with TRBJ2-1; 9 bases agree with TRBD2. Looked up from germline, CDR1 is SGHDT and CDR2 is YYEEEE. This CDR3 is 13 amino acids long. V shed 2 bases, J shed 8 bases, and the junction held 2 bases outside the gene matches. CDR3 residues: CASSFSGSYEQFF. CDR3 coding DNA: TGTGCCAGCAGCTTTAGCGGGAGCTATGAGCAGTTCTTC.

The chain couples TRBV30 to TRBJ2-7; a possible D gene is TRBD2 (5 bases). The CDR3 contains 14 residues. Germline V gene lookup returns CDR1 GTSNPN and CDR2 SVGIG (reference sequence). Trimming left V 2 bases short and J 2 bases short, with 13 bases between. CDR3 amino acids: CAWSMGSTTYEQYF. The CDR3 DNA is TGTGCCTGGAGTATGGGGAGTACTACCTACGAGCAGTACTTC.

This clone was picked up one time. The chain combines TRBV5-1 with TRBJ1-1; tentative D call: TRBD1 (6 bases). Trimming took off 3 bases at V and 3 bases at J, with 24 bases between the two ends. The CDR3 contains 18 residues. Germline CDR1 and CDR2: SGHRS and YFSETQ. CDR3 sequence reads: CASSSTPGVGVKDTEAFF. As DNA, the CDR3 is TGCGCCAGCAGCTCCACTCCAGGGGTTGGTGTTAAAGACACTGAAGCTTTCTTT. Complete variable domain (other parts from reference TRBV5-1 and TRBJ1-1): KAGVTQTPRYLIKTRGQQVTLSCSPISGHRSVSWYQQTPGQGLQFLFEYFSETQRNKGNFPGRFSGRQFSNSRSEMNVSTLELGDSALYLCASSSTPGVGVKDTEAFFGQGTRLTVV.

This clone was observed once. The chain links TRBV9 to TRBJ1-6; D is possibly TRBD1 (5 bases). V was shortened by 2 bases and J by 7 bases, with 7 bases between the two germline ends. This CDR3 is 13 amino acids long. Germline CDR1 reads SGDLS; CDR2 reads YYNGEE. In DNA, the CDR3 is TGTGCCAGCAGCGTGTCAGGGAATTCACCCCTCCACTTT. Its protein is CASSVSGNSPLHF.

This chain joins TRBV5-4 and TRBJ2-1, with 7 bases aligning to TRBD2. Germline-derived CDR1 and CDR2 are SGHNT and YYREEE (reference sequence). Losses at the gene ends were 0 bases for V and 16 bases for J; bases not matched to a gene: 10. The CDR3 sequence is 13 residues long. CDR3 in DNA: TGTGCCAGCAGCTTGGCGGGGGGAGACCCGCGATTCTTC. It yields the protein CASSLAGGDPRFF.

This clone was observed a few times. The rearrangement links TRBV24-1 to TRBJ1-1, with D possibly matching TRBD1 (5 bases). V was pared by 5 bases and J by 4 bases, with 10 bases between. There are 13 residues in the CDR3. Germline values: CDR1 KGHDR, CDR2 SFDVKD. DNA for the CDR3: TGTGCCACCAGTGGGGGGGGTTCCACTGAAGCTTTCTTT. Translating it yields CATSGGGSTEAFF.

The genes are TRBV6-1 and TRBJ1-6, with TRBD1 matching over 7 bases. Unmatched junction bases numbered 19, after V lost 4 bases and J lost 10 bases. There are 18 residues in the CDR3. Germline assignment: CDR1 MNHNS and CDR2 SASEGT. The CDR3 region is CASSAGSPLQGIKSPLHF. DNA of the CDR3: TGTGCCAGCAGTGCCGGATCCCCTTTACAGGGGATCAAATCACCCCTCCACTTT.

The chain combines TRBV5-1 with TRBJ1-2, with 7 bases fitting TRBD1. Per germline, CDR1 SGHRS and CDR2 YFSETQ. This CDR3 contains 15 residues. Unmatched junction bases numbered 13, after V lost 4 bases and J lost 7 bases. The CDR3 nucleotides read TGCGCCAGCAGCCAGAGGGGGCAGGGGTCGAGTGGCTACACCTTC. The encoded protein is CASSQRGQGSSGYTF.